This T cell receptor (beta chain) appears in the sequencing data of a study of cytomegalovirus exposure and HLA in healthy donors (dated by TCRdb to between 2016 and 2019). Context from the whole study: An earlier analysis of 587 of the donors reported approximately 260 Gb of sequence data and roughly 120 million unique TCR beta sequences obtained from 180 million or so T cells. Approximately 300 gigabases of sequencing data and around 90 million unique TCR sequences made up an early release that covered nearly 650 HLA-typed donors. Among the roughly 430 genotyped donors, around 79% belonged to the genetic ancestry cluster associated with self-reported Caucasian donors. Alongside the repertoire data, information on donor age, sex, ethnicity and CMV serostatus was compiled. The study used immunosequencing to profile the T cell repertoires of some 600 subjects and linked those repertoires to cytomegalovirus serostatus. An earlier analysis of more than 450 of the donors used high-throughput TCR beta sequencing to judge whether each TCR beta V gene segment behaved as functional or pseudogenic. A later analysis re-analyzed previously published TCR beta repertoires from roughly 600 donors and added high-resolution HLA genotyping to study TCR occurrence patterns. Roughly 5 DR-DQ haplotypes were handled as single units for association and clustering, since linkage in the cohort was strong. Among about 390 genotyped donors of the cohort, an average of 235,054 unique TCR beta nucleotide sequences were sequenced per donor, around 18% of them non-productive. HLA typing covered class I and class II loci at four-digit resolution. The study aimed to test whether signatures of past pathogen exposure could be identified by cataloging public T cell receptors. Typing coverage differed by locus: A, B, C, DRB1 and DQB1 were typed in about 620-640 donors, DQA1 in roughly 500, DPA1 in roughly 590, and DPB1 in around 490. High-throughput TCR immunosequencing, statistical association of individual TCRs with disease status, and machine learning were combined to predict cytomegalovirus infection status. Rather than using new phenotypic data, the later analysis identified candidate immune exposures from TCR beta sequences and from how often those sequences occurred across donors. Every repertoire in the discovery cohort had been generated on one and the same sequencing platform. In a later genetic analysis, genome-wide SNP genotypes for about 55% of the roughly 700 donors were used, and that subset was treated as a discovery cohort. A separate validation cohort of approximately 130 different subjects was used in addition to the roughly 700-subject first cohort.

Receptor amplification or capture employed the immunoSEQ multiplex PCR assay. A mixture of 60 forward primers for TCR Vbeta segments and 13 reverse primers for TCR Jbeta segments was used in the multiplex PCR. A multiplex PCR assay on genomic DNA amplified the CDR3 region of rearranged TCR beta genes. The amplified TCR beta libraries were sequenced on the Illumina HiSeq System as 87-base-pair reads. As for the original processing: A later analysis counted tens of millions of unique TCR beta chains across the 600 to 850 repertoires, and around 12 million of these chains were shared by at least two donors. Raw reads were error-corrected and collapsed into unique sequences with a nearest-neighbor algorithm that merged closely related sequences to remove PCR and sequencing errors. CDR3 sequences were aligned to IMGT reference sequences to assign V, D and J gene segments. For a sequence to be retained, a match of at least six nucleotides to both a V gene segment and a J gene segment was required. Rearrangements were classified as productive when the CDR3 lacked stop codons and remained in frame with V and J, and all other rearrangements were classified as non-productive. CDR3 was defined by IMGT convention, running from the second conserved V-encoded cysteine to the conserved J-encoded phenylalanine. Sequences without an unambiguous match to a single V gene segment were excluded from the earlier analysis of 500 to 700 of the donors. An earlier analysis of fewer than 750 of the donors called V segments functional above 56.7% productive rearrangements and segregating when the between-donor standard deviation exceeded 5%. A statistical classification framework was built to diagnose cytomegalovirus status from the catalog of TCR beta chain sequences. A later analysis assigned V and J genes by comparing TCR nucleotide sequences with IMGT/GENE-DB human TR gene sequences. A later analysis assigned CDR3 sequences and most-parsimonious VDJ recombination scenarios with the TCRdist pipeline. In a later analysis, each TCR beta chain was defined by its CDR3 amino acid sequence together with its V-gene family, and reads without a unique V-gene family were excluded. In a later analysis, some 600 highly shared, low-generation-probability nucleotide sequences were removed to address suspected cross-contamination and a sequencing artifact. In a later analysis, a clonal expansion index was calculated for each public chain from normalized within-repertoire ranks of inferred template counts. Generation probabilities in a later analysis came from a VDJ recombination model fitted to out-of-frame rearrangements, and those results were checked against IGoR. In a later analysis, hypergeometric tests were used to score TCR-TCR, TCR-HLA and TCR-CMV co-occurrence, with a repertoire-size bias correction applied to TCR pairs. False discovery rates were estimated in a later analysis by permuting HLA or CMV assignments 20 times. In a later analysis, co-occurring TCRs were grouped using DBSCAN, and TCRdist sequence similarity was added for clustering within HLA-allele-positive subsets. Repertoires with fewer than 30,000 or more than 120,000 public chains, plus five repertoires with anomalous nucleotide sharing, were excluded from co-occurrence clustering. The table comes from immuneACCESS by way of TCRdb, which keeps in-frame sequences with V and J called. Part of the clones is missing from these tables; in studies checked, under half for an unresolved V gene and the rest for unknown reasons. The DNA gave D and trimming, while V, J and clone size come from that table. Recorded for this sample are around 150,000 clones; roughly three quarters of them occurred a single time. The top ten clones comprise around an eighth of the sample.

Results and caveats for the whole study, not just this receptor: According to a later analysis, parvovirus B19, influenza, CMV and Epstein-Barr virus appeared linked to several top co-occurrence clusters. In the study, about 150 TCR beta chains were listed as associated with cytomegalovirus. According to a later genetic analysis, donors in an Asian-associated ancestry cluster had fewer N-insertions in productive TCRs than the approximately 670-donor mean. A further reported finding was that TCR beta sequences accurately predicted the HLA-A and HLA-B alleles for most subjects in the first cohort. Three of the identified cytomegalovirus-associated TCR beta chains were confirmed in vitro to be specific for cytomegalovirus antigens. In a later analysis, the rate of TCR association differed among HLA loci, with DRB1 alleles having the most associated TCRs and HLA-C alleles having the fewest. Strong co-occurrence of HLA alleles, especially DR and DQ, made assigning TCR associations to individual alleles difficult. In both the original and validation cohorts, the classifier was reported to diagnose cytomegalovirus status with high specificity and sensitivity. Broadly in line with IMGT annotations, most TCR beta V segments showed up in productive rearrangements about 87% or about 30% of the time in an earlier analysis of 450 to 750 of the donors. In a later analysis, HLA-associated TCR beta chains were found to be more clonally expanded and to have lower generation probabilities than equally common non-associated chains. The authors suggested that the approach could potentially be extended to other disease states and immunological phenotypes. Linkage disequilibrium might explain the correlated functional status among segregating V segments, but an unknown experimental factor could not be excluded. Specific HLA alleles were associated with 15,000 to 20,000 TCR beta sequences at a false discovery rate of 0.05 in a later analysis. Because some donors lacked HLA typing at each locus, the association tests relied only on the typed subset. A cluster of highly shared sequence variants was judged likely to be a technical artifact of the sequencing pipeline. Some IMGT-functional V segments, including TRBV6-2 and TRBV6-3, could not be told apart with the 87-base-pair reads, so those segments were excluded. Most CMV-associated TCR beta chains appeared to be HLA-restricted in a later analysis, and the HLA associations seemed to be driven largely by CMV exposure. Immune exposure information for the cohort was limited to CMV serostatus. While some public TCRs were present in many individuals, most TCR sequences turned up only very rarely across donors. Sequencing depth was assumed to be roughly uniform across donors in the presence/absence analyses, though that assumption may not hold. The earlier analysis of about 600 of the donors excluded some 15 rarely observed V segments, including chromosome 9 orphons, because counts were too low. The cohort was sequenced for TCR beta chains only, and without alpha or paired-chain data the features that could be detected were limited. A later genetic analysis associated a missense DCLRE1C variant with V-gene and J-gene trimming of TCR beta chains, and an independent cohort replicated the association.

In total, 500 to 700 healthy bone marrow donors made up the cohort. At the time of sampling, every cohort member was nominally healthy, though immune exposures that went unrecorded were likely present. The donor tested CMV seronegative and was one of the 352 seronegative cohort members. Every donor gave a peripheral blood sample, and the peripheral blood mononuclear cells from that sample were used for TCR beta sequencing. Genomic DNA extraction from the blood cell samples was performed with the Qiagen DNeasy Blood Extraction Kit. On this clone itself: There is no known antigen for this receptor. No qualities accompany the bases; no much larger clone lies one base away.

As encoded in the germline V gene, CDR1 is SGHRS while CDR2 is YFSETQ. Taken from cysteine to phenylalanine, the CDR3 has 14 residues. CDR3 DNA is the only sequence kept; it has 42 bases, read in frame from the first base. Cut back by 4 bases and 5 bases, the V and J ends lie 12 bases apart. Sequenced input: PBMCs. This clonotype originated in a woman aged 40 to 55 in good health and CMV-seronegative. This chain joins TRBV5-1 to TRBJ1-4, and the D gene may be TRBD1, 5 bases matching. The CDR3: CASSGAGGNEKLFF. The nucleotide sequence is TGCGCCAGCAGCGGGGCCGGGGGAAATGAAAAACTGTTTTTT.